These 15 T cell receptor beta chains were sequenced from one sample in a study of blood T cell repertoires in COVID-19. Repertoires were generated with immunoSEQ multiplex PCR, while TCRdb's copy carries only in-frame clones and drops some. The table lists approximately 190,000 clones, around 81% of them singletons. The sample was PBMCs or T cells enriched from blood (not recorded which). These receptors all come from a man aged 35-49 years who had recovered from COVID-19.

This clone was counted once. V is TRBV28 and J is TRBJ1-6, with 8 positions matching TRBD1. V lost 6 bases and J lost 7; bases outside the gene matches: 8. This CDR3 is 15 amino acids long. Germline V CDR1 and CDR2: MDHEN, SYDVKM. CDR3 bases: TGTGCCAGCAGAATCGCGACAGGGGACAATTCACCCCTCCACTTT. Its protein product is CASRIATGDNSPLHF.

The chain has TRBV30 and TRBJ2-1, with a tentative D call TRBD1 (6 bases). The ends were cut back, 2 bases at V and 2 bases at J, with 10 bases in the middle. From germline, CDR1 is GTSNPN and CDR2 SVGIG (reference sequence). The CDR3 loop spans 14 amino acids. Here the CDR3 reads CAWSKTGTYNEQFF. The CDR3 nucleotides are TGTGCCTGGAGTAAAACAGGGACCTACAATGAGCAGTTCTTC.

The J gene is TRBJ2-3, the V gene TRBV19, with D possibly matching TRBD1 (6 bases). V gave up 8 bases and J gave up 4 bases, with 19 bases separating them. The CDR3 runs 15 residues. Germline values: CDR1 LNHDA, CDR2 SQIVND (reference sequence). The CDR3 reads CASPLTGKRSDTQYF. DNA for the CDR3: TGTGCCAGTCCCTTAACAGGGAAAAGGTCAGATACGCAGTATTTT.

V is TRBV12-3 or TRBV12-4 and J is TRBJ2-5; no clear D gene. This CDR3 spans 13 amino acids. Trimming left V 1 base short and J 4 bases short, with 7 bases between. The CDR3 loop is CASSLGSRETQYF. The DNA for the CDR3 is TGTGCCAGCAGTTTAGGATCTAGAGAGACCCAGTACTTC.

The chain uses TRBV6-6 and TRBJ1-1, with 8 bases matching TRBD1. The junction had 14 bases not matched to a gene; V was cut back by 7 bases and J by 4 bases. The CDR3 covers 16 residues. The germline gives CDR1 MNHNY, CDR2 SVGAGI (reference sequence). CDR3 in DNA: TGTGCCAGCACCGACCTATTTACAGGGGGTATCACTGAAGCTTTCTTT. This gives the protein CASTDLFTGGITEAFF.

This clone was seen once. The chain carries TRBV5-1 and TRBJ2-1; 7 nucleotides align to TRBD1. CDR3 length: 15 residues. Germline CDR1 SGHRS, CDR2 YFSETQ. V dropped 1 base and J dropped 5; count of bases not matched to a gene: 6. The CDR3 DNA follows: TGCGCCAGCAGCTTGACGGGACAGCGAAACAATGAGCAGTTCTTC. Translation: CASSLTGQRNNEQFF.

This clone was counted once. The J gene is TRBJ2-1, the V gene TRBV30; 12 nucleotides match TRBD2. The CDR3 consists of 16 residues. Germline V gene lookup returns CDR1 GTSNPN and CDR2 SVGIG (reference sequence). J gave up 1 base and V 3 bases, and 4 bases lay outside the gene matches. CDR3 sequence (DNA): TGTGCCTGGAGGCCTAGCGGGGGGGCTTCCTACAATGAGCAGTTCTTC. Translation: CAWRPSGGASYNEQFF.

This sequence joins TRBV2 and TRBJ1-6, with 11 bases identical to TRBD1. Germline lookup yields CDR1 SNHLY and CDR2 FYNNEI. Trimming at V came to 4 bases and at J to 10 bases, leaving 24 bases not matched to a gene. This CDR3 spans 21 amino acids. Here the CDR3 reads CASSGPGQGGESVKVRSPLHF. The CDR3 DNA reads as TGTGCCAGCAGTGGTCCGGGACAGGGGGGCGAATCAGTAAAGGTCCGCTCACCCCTCCACTTT. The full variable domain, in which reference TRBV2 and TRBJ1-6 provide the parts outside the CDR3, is EPEVTQTPSHQVTQMGQEVILRCVPISNHLYFYWYRQILGQKVEFLVSFYNNEISEKSEIFDDQFSVERPDGSNFTLKIRSTKLEDSAMYFCASSGPGQGGESVKVRSPLHFGNGTRLTVT.

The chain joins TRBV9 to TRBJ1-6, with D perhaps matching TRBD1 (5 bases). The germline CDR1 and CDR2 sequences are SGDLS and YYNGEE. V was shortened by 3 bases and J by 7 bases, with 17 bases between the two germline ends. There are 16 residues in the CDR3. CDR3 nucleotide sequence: TGTGCCAGCAGCGCCGGGGGAGTTCTGGGGAATTCACCCCTCCACTTT. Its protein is CASSAGGVLGNSPLHF. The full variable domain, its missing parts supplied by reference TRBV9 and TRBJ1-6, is DSGVTQTPKHLITATGQRVTLRCSPRSGDLSVYWYQQSLDQGLQFLIQYYNGEERAKGNILERFSAQQFPDLHSELNLSSLELGDSALYFCASSAGGVLGNSPLHFGNGTRLTVT.

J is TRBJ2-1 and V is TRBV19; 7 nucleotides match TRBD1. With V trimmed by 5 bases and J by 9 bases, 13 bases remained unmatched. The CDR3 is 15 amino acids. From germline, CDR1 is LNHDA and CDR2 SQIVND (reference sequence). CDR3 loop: CASSSGQAARGEQFF. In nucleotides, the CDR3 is TGTGCCAGTAGTTCCGGACAGGCCGCGCGAGGTGAGCAGTTCTTC.

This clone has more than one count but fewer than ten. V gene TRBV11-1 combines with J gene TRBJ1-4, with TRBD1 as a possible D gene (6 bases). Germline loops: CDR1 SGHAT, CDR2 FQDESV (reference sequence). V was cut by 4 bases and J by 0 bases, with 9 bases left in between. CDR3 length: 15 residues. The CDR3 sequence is CASSSGQSTNEKLFF. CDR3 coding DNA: TGTGCCAGCAGCTCAGGACAGTCAACTAATGAAAAACTGTTTTTT.

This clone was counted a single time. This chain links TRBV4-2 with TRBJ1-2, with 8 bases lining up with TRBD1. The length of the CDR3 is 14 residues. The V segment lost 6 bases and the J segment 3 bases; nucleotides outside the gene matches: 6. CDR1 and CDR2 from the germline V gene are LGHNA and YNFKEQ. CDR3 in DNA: TGTGCCAGCAGGCTTCAGGACAGGGACTATGGCTACACCTTC. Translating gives CASRLQDRDYGYTF.

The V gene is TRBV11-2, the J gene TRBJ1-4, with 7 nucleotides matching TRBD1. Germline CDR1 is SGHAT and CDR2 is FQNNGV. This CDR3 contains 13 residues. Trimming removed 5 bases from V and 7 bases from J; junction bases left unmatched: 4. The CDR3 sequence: CASSQGEVEKLFF. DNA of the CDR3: TGTGCCAGCAGCCAGGGGGAGGTTGAAAAACTGTTTTTT.

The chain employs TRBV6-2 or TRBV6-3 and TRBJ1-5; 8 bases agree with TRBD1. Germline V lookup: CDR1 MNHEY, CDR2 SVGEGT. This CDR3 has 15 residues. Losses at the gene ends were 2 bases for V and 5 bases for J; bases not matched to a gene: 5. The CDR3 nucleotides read TGTGCCAGCAGTTACCCCCGACAGGGGTATCAGCCCCAGCATTTT. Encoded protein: CASSYPRQGYQPQHF.

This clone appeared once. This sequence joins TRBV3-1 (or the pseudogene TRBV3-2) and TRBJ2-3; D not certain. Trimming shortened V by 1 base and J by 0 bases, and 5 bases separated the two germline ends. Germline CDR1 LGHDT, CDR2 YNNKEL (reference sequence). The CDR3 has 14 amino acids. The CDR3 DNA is TGTGCCAGCAGCCAAGGAACTAGCACAGATACGCAGTATTTT. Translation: CASSQGTSTDTQYF.